This TCR beta chain was captured in a study of blood T cell repertoires in COVID-19. Overall study: Nucleic acid was either cDNA or gDNA, and it came from T cells, B-cell-depleted T cells, or PBMCs.

In the original analysis: For nucleated cells, counts were estimated from reference gene primer amplification. Profiled with immunoSEQ multiplex PCR; TCRdb holds only in-frame clones, not every one. V and J calls plus clone size are reproduced from that table; the DNA served to infer D and trimming. The sample has roughly 160,000 clones, roughly 90% seen once. This CDR3 is 12 amino acids long. Germline CDR1 and CDR2: MNHEY and SMNVEV (reference sequence). V lost 4 bases and J lost 6, with 9 bases in between. Allocation to cohorts depended on clinical history reported by the participants. The V gene is TRBV27, the J gene TRBJ1-2; D remains unclear. This TCR derives from a woman between 50 and 59 years old who had recovered from COVID-19. Sequencing was done on a sample of PBMCs or T cells enriched from blood (not recorded which). The CDR3 sequence: CASSSTVHGYTF. CDR3 nucleotides: TGTGCCAGCAGTTCTACAGTCCATGGCTACACCTTC.